The entry below describes one TCR beta chain. Its antigen is currently unknown. This CDR3 contains 15 residues. V lost 3 bases to trimming and J lost 3 bases; unmatched junction nucleotides: 6. Germline lookup yields CDR1 SGDLS and CDR2 YYNGEE. This sample stems from a study of chemoradiotherapy in HPV16-positive cancers. Study-wide findings and caveats: Better recurrence-free survival went with HPV-responsive T-cell expansion in HPV16-positive patients.

Produced via immunoSEQ multiplex PCR; TCRdb's table is partial and in-frame only. The table lists some 2,400 clones, approximately 90% of them singletons, with 7.4% in the top ten. The clonotype comes from a human donor with HPV-associated anogenital cancer. V usage is TRBV9 and J usage is TRBJ1-1; 9 positions agree with TRBD1. The input for sequencing was tumor tissue, taken from a patient who underwent chemoradiotherapy. CDR3 in amino acids: CASSGATGGYTEAFF. In nucleotides, the CDR3 is TGTGCCAGCAGCGGGGCGACAGGGGGATACACTGAAGCTTTCTTT.